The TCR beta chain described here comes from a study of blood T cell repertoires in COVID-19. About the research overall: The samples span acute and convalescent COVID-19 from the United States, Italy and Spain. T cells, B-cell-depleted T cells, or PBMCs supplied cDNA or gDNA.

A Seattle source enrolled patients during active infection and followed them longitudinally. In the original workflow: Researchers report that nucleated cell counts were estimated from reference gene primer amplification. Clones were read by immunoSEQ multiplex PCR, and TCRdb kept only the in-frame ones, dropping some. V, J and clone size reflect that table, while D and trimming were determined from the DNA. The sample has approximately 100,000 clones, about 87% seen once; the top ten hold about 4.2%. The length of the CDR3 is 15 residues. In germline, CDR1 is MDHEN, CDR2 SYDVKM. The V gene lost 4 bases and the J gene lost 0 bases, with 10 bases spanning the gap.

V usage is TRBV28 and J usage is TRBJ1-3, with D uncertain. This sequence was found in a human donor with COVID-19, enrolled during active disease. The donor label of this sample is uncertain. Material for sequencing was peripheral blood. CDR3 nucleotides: TGTGCCAGCAGTTGGGCCCGTCCCTCTGGAAACACCATATATTTT. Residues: CASSWARPSGNTIYF. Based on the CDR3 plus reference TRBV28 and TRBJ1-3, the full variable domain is DVKVTQSSRYLVKRTGEKVFLECVQDMDHENMFWYRQDPGLGLRLIYFSYDVKMKEKGDIPEGYSVSREKKERFSLILESASTNQTSMYLCASSWARPSGNTIYFGEGSWLTVV.